Listed here are 5 T cell receptor beta chains from one sample, sequenced in a study of blood T cell repertoires in COVID-19. The repertoire was sequenced with immunoSEQ multiplex PCR; TCRdb's copy has only in-frame clones and lacks some. The sample includes more than 250,000 clones, around 90% of them seen just once. Sequences were obtained from PBMCs or T cells enriched from blood (not recorded which). Receptors originate from a woman between 35 and 50 years old who had recovered from COVID-19.

The chain combines TRBV28 with TRBJ2-1; TRBD2 matches at 7 bases. J lost 6 bases, V lost 6 bases, and 17 bases had no gene match. Germline CDR1 reads MDHEN; CDR2 reads SYDVKM. The CDR3 has 17 amino acids. CDR3 DNA sequence: TGTGCCAGCAGCCCTACCCTAAGCGGGGTTCCCCTCAATGAGCAGTTCTTC. Protein: CASSPTLSGVPLNEQFF.

The chain uses TRBV5-4 and TRBJ2-7; perhaps TRBD1 as D (6 bases). CDR3 length: 12 residues. The V and J ends lost 3 bases and 5 bases respectively, with 9 bases between them. Germline values: CDR1 SGHNT, CDR2 YYREEE (reference sequence). The chain's CDR3 is CASSSTGNEQYF. The DNA for the CDR3 is TGTGCCAGCAGCTCTACAGGGAACGAGCAGTACTTC.

The CDR3 region is CASSLNSGTDLNYGYTF. The CDR3 region has the DNA TGTGCCAGCTCACTAAACTCCGGGACAGACCTTAACTATGGCTACACCTTC. J is TRBJ1-2 and V is TRBV18; TRBD1 matches at 7 bases. After removal of 4 bases from V and 1 base from J, the junction contained 12 bases not matched to a gene. From germline, CDR1 is KGHSH and CDR2 LQKENI. CDR3 size: 17 residues.

The rearrangement uses TRBV7-8 and TRBJ2-1; 13 nucleotides agree with TRBD2. Trimming removed 5 bases from V and 9 bases from J; junction bases left unmatched: 13. Germline loops: CDR1 SGHVS, CDR2 FQNEAQ. The CDR3 is made up of 17 amino acids. CDR3 coding DNA: TGTGCCAGCAGCCCAGTTACTAGCGGGAGGGCCGGGGGTGAGCAGTTCTTC. It encodes CASSPVTSGRAGGEQFF.

This clone was picked up one time. This chain uses TRBV9 with TRBJ2-1, with 7 bases aligning to TRBD2. The ends lost 3 bases at V and 0 bases at J; junction bases unmatched: 3. CDR3 length equals 15 residues. CDR1 and CDR2 (germline): SGDLS, YYNGEE. The CDR3: CASSAGGSSYNEQFF. CDR3 in DNA: TGTGCCAGCAGCGCGGGCGGGAGCTCCTACAATGAGCAGTTCTTC.